This T cell receptor (beta chain) appears in the sequencing data of a study of Graves' ophthalmopathy and Graves' hyperthyroidism. Findings of the study overall: Ophthalmopathy could be told apart from stable hyperthyroidism by a 13-signature model (approximately 91% sensitivity, approximately 81% specificity).

Amplification of the TCR beta CDR3 regions used RNA transcripts (as template). HTBI-primed first-round RT-PCR preceded second-round multiplex PCR. TCRdb processed the multiplex PCR reads anew with MiXCR; each CDR3 protein has one entry. This table has hundreds of thousands of distinct CDR3 sequences, approximately 15% appearing once. This clonotype was seen at least ten times. The antigen is not known. Per the germline V gene, CDR1 is SGHTA and CDR2 is FQGNSA. The V end was cut by 4 bases, the J end by 16 bases, with 17 bases between. The CDR3 consists of 13 residues. Material for sequencing was blood. The TCR sequence derives from a woman in her thirties with Graves' ophthalmopathy. V is TRBV7-2 and J is TRBJ1-6; no definite D call. In nucleotides, the CDR3 is TGTGCCAGCAGCTCCGCCGGTGTAGGCCATCTCCACTTT. It translates to CASSSAGVGHLHF.